These T cell receptor beta chains were read from a single sample in a study of OX40 agonist ivuxolimab in advanced cancers. Sequenced by immunoSEQ multiplex PCR; TCRdb stores in-frame clones only, minus some. The data show some 74,000 clones, with roughly 86% seen just once and around 5% held by the top ten. The source material was CD4+ or CD8+ T cells sorted from blood, sampled in a trial of the OX40 agonist ivuxolimab. Receptor source: an adult with an advanced solid tumor such as melanoma, head and neck, liver or kidney cancer. The CDR3 runs from the conserved cysteine through the conserved F or W. A D gene is named only where the DNA matches it firmly. The size of a clone is reported for some rows only, either as once, few or many, or as a class for expanded clones.

D gene	clone size	J gene	V gene	CDR3 DNA	CDR3 protein
TRBD1	-	TRBJ2-7	TRBV19	TGTGCCAGTAACAATCCCGGGACAGGGTTGAACGAGCAGTACTTC	CASNNPGTGLNEQYF
-	-	TRBJ2-1	TRBV2	TGTGCCAGCACCAGATACAATGAGCAGTTCTTC	CASTRYNEQFF
-	-	TRBJ1-4	TRBV7-6	TGTGCCAGCAGCCGCGGGGGTCTTGCAACTAATGAAAAACTGTTTTTT	CASSRGGLATNEKLFF
-	-	TRBJ2-2	TRBV27	TGTGCCAGCAGCTTCTACATGAACACCGGGGAGCTGTTTTTT	CASSFYMNTGELFF
TRBD1	-	TRBJ2-3	TRBV15	TGTGCCACCAGTAATCCCAGGGGGCGCGGCACAGATACGCAGTATTTT	CATSNPRGRGTDTQYF
-	-	TRBJ2-3	TRBV18	TGTGCCAGCTCACCTCTGCCGTCAAGCACAGATACGCAGTATTTT	CASSPLPSSTDTQYF
TRBD1	-	TRBJ1-2	TRBV6-4	TGTGCCAGCAGTCCAACAGGGGGCGCGGGCTATGGCTACACCTTC	CASSPTGGAGYGYTF
-	few	TRBJ1-5	TRBV19	TGTGCCAGTAGTATGTACACGTACAATCAGCCCCAGCATTTT	CASSMYTYNQPQHF
-	-	TRBJ1-4	TRBV7-9	TGTGCCAGCCGAGGGGGGCCTTCTAGGGCTAATGAAAAACTGTTTTTT	CASRGGPSRANEKLFF
-	-	TRBJ2-6	TRBV5-4	TGTGCCAGCAGCTTACTTTTCTCTGGGGCCAACGTCCTGACTTTC	CASSLLFSGANVLTF
-	-	TRBJ2-7	TRBV6-6	TGTGCCAGCAGTTACTCGCAGGGGCCCTACGAGCAGTACTTC	CASSYSQGPYEQYF
-	-	TRBJ2-7	TRBV28	TGTGCCAGCAGTTCTATAGGAGGGACCTACGAGCAGTACTTC	CASSSIGGTYEQYF
-	-	TRBJ1-4	TRBV4-2	TGTGCCAGCAGGCCGGGGGCCCCCACCACTAATGAAAAACTGTTTTTT	CASRPGAPTTNEKLFF
-	-	TRBJ2-5	TRBV2	TGTGCCAGCAGCGGGGCCAGCCAAGAGACCCAGTACTTC	CASSGASQETQYF
-	once	TRBJ2-7	TRBV5-4	TGTGCCAGCAGCAGGCCCCAGTCCTACGAGCAGTACTTC	CASSRPQSYEQYF
-	-	TRBJ1-1	TRBV7-2	TGTGCCAGCAGCCTAGGGGCCCCAGTCGAAGCTTTCTTT	CASSLGAPVEAFF
TRBD1	once	TRBJ1-4	TRBV18	TGTGCCAGCAGTACAGGGGCTGATGCGACTAATGAAAAACTGTTTTTT	CASSTGADATNEKLFF
-	-	TRBJ1-1	TRBV6-5	TGTGCCAGCAGCGCAACCCGACAGAACACTGAAGCTTTCTTT	CASSATRQNTEAFF
TRBD2	-	TRBJ2-1	TRBV7-8	TGTGCCAGCAGCTCTGGGACTAGCGGACAAGGGGGGAAGCAGTTCTTC	CASSSGTSGQGGKQFF
TRBD1	few	TRBJ1-5	TRBV10-3	TGTGCCATCACTCAGGGGGCTAATCAGCCCCAGCATTTT	CAITQGANQPQHF
TRBD2	-	TRBJ2-1	TRBV27	TGTGCCAGCAGTTCCCTAGCGGGAGGGCCTCGGAATGAGCAGTTCTTC	CASSSLAGGPRNEQFF
-	-	TRBJ2-1	TRBV11-3	TGTGCCAGCTCCTTCCAGGGGGGAAATGAGCAGTTCTTC	CASSFQGGNEQFF
-	-	TRBJ1-6	TRBV5-4	TGTGCCAGCAGCTTGGAAGGAGATAATTCACCCCTCCACTTT	CASSLEGDNSPLHF
TRBD1	-	TRBJ1-2	TRBV19	TGTGCCAGTAGGGGGACAGGGACTAACTATGGCTACACCTTC	CASRGTGTNYGYTF
-	-	TRBJ1-1	TRBV2	TGTGCCAACAGCATGAACACTGAAGCTTTCTTT	CANSMNTEAFF
TRBD1	-	TRBJ1-5	TRBV19	TGTGCCAGTAGTACCCGGACAGGGGTATCCAATCAGCCCCAGCATTTT	CASSTRTGVSNQPQHF
-	-	TRBJ2-1	TRBV5-1	TGCGCCAGCAGCTTGGGGGGGTACTACAATGAGCAGTTCTTC	CASSLGGYYNEQFF
TRBD2	-	TRBJ2-1	TRBV5-4	TGTGCCAGCAGCTTCGGGGGAGGGACCTACAATGAGCAGTTCTTC	CASSFGGGTYNEQFF
-	-	TRBJ2-5	TRBV7-2	TGTGCCAGCAGCTACCAAGGGCTGGGGGAGACCCAGTACTTC	CASSYQGLGETQYF
-	-	TRBJ1-2	TRBV6-1	TGTGCCAGCAGTGAATTCCTATCAGGGGCGGGCTACACCTTC	CASSEFLSGAGYTF
-	-	TRBJ1-1	TRBV19	TGTGCCAGTAGTACAGAACCGGGTGTTAACACTGAAGCTTTCTTT	CASSTEPGVNTEAFF
TRBD2	few	TRBJ2-2	TRBV29-1	TGCAGCGTTGAATTGGGTAGCGGGAGAGGCGGGGAGCTGTTTTTT	CSVELGSGRGGELFF
-	-	TRBJ1-1	TRBV19	TGTGCCAGTACTTACCAGAGCCGGAACACTGAAGCTTTCTTT	CASTYQSRNTEAFF
TRBD1	-	TRBJ2-5	TRBV2	TGTGCCAGCAGCCCACGACAGGGGGGGGGCCAAGAGACCCAGTACTTC	CASSPRQGGGQETQYF
-	-	TRBJ2-7	TRBV18	TGTGCCAGCTCGCCCTCTACAACAGGTAACTACGAGCAGTACTTC	CASSPSTTGNYEQYF
-	-	TRBJ2-3	TRBV7-2	TGTGCCAGCAGCCCCCAGTGGGGCACAGATACGCAGTATTTT	CASSPQWGTDTQYF
TRBD1	-	TRBJ1-2	TRBV6-6	TGTGCCAGCAGTTACCTCGGGACAGCGGAAGGCTACACCTTC	CASSYLGTAEGYTF
TRBD1	-	TRBJ1-2	TRBV2	TGTGCCAGCAGTGGCAGGGGGCGAGTCTATGGCTACACCTTC	CASSGRGRVYGYTF
-	-	TRBJ2-4	TRBV28	TGTGCCAGCAGTTCCGTGACGCGCATTCAGTACTTC	CASSSVTRIQYF
-	-	TRBJ2-2	TRBV15	TGTGCCACCAGCACCCTCCCGAGTTTCGCGAACACCGGGGAGCTGTTTTTT	CATSTLPSFANTGELFF
TRBD1	-	TRBJ1-4	TRBV2	TGTGCCAGCAGTCGGACAGGGGGAAGCGAAAAACTGTTTTTT	CASSRTGGSEKLFF
-	-	TRBJ2-3	TRBV5-1	TGCGCCAGCAGCTTTTGGGATCCCATCACAGATACGCAGTATTTT	CASSFWDPITDTQYF
-	-	TRBJ2-5	TRBV19	TGTGCCAGTAGTATACAGGGGTCAGGGGAGACCCAGTACTTC	CASSIQGSGETQYF
-	-	TRBJ1-1	TRBV2	TGTGCCAGCACCGGAAGGACAGAGGCTGAAGCTTTCTTT	CASTGRTEAEAFF
TRBD1	-	TRBJ1-5	TRBV28	TGTGCCAGCAGTTTCGCGGACAGGGGGCAACAGCCCCAGCATTTT	CASSFADRGQQPQHF
TRBD1	-	TRBJ2-5	TRBV9	TGTGCCAGCAGTAAAACAGGGGTCCAAGGGGAGACCCAGTACTTC	CASSKTGVQGETQYF
TRBD1	-	TRBJ2-1	TRBV28	TGTGCCAGCAGTTTCGGGCAGGGGGCAGGCAATGAGCAGTTCTTC	CASSFGQGAGNEQFF
-	-	TRBJ1-1	TRBV10-3	TGTGCCATCAGTGGCACCTCCTTTTGGAACACTGAAGCTTTCTTT	CAISGTSFWNTEAFF
-	once	TRBJ1-4	TRBV2	TGTGCCAGCAGTGTTGGTCTCACGGGGGAAAAACTGTTTTTT	CASSVGLTGEKLFF
-	-	TRBJ2-7	TRBV5-4	TGTGCCAGCAGCCGATCCTACGAGCAGTACTTC	CASSRSYEQYF
-	-	TRBJ1-6	TRBV5-4	TGTGCCAGCAGAGGTGGGACGGATAATTCACCCCTCCACTTT	CASRGGTDNSPLHF
-	-	TRBJ2-5	TRBV11-2	TGTGCCAGCAGCTTTAACTCAGAGACCCAGTACTTC	CASSFNSETQYF
-	-	TRBJ2-3	TRBV5-1	TGCGCCAGCAGTGTGACTAAACCCACAGATACGCAGTATTTT	CASSVTKPTDTQYF
TRBD2	-	TRBJ2-1	TRBV10-1	TGCGCCAGCAGTGACTTCGACGTCGTGGGAGGGCCTGGTTTTATGGTCAATGAGCAGTTCTTC	CASSDFDVVGGPGFMVNEQFF
-	-	TRBJ2-5	TRBV29-1	TGCAGCGTATATGCCGTTGGGGCACCGGCGGAGACCCAGTACTTC	CSVYAVGAPAETQYF
TRBD1	-	TRBJ1-5	TRBV28	TGTGCCAGCAGTTCGGCGACAGGGCGCAATCAGCCCCAGCATTTT	CASSSATGRNQPQHF
-	-	TRBJ2-7	TRBV7-2	TGTGCCAGCAGCCCCTCAACCCTCGGTCTAGCCTACGAGCAGTACTTC	CASSPSTLGLAYEQYF
TRBD1	few	TRBJ2-5	TRBV18	TGTGCCAGCTCACCACTCCGGGACAGGTCAGGGGAGACCCAGTACTTC	CASSPLRDRSGETQYF
-	-	TRBJ1-5	TRBV12-5	TGTGCTAGTGGTCCCACAGGGATTTATCAGCCCCAGCATTTT	CASGPTGIYQPQHF